The 25 T cell receptor beta chains given below trace back to one sample, sequenced in a study of cytotoxic CD8 clonotypes in ibrutinib-treated CLL. Clones were read by immunoSEQ multiplex PCR, and TCRdb kept only the in-frame ones, dropping some. The table lists 30,000 to 40,000 clones, roughly 45% of them singletons. The source was PBMCs, collected before ibrutinib treatment. These receptors all come from a human donor with chronic lymphocytic leukemia.

The chain uses TRBV5-1 and TRBJ1-4; D perhaps matches TRBD1 (5 bases). V was trimmed by 0 bases and J by 6 bases, leaving 12 bases between them. CDR1 and CDR2 (germline): SGHRS, YFSETQ. This CDR3 has 15 residues. The DNA for the CDR3 is TGCGCCAGCAGCTTGGGCGGGGCGCCGGATGAAAAACTGTTTTTT. Protein sequence: CASSLGGAPDEKLFF.

The rearrangement uses TRBV9 and TRBJ1-4; possibly TRBD1 for D (6 bases). Trimming pared 0 bases from V and 11 bases from J, leaving 17 bases between. Germline V gene sequence: CDR1 SGDLS, CDR2 YYNGEE. The CDR3 runs 15 residues. The CDR3 coding sequence is TGTGCCAGCAGCGTAGGGGGGGGCGTCCCCGAGAAACTGTTTTTT. Translation gives CASSVGGGVPEKLFF.

The V and J genes are TRBV4-1 and TRBJ1-4; D uncertain. The V end was cut by 1 base, the J end by 7 bases, with 13 bases between. The CDR3 runs 15 residues. Germline V gives CDR1 MGHRA, CDR2 YSYEKL. The CDR3 is CASSQAPGFVEKLFF. CDR3 bases: TGCGCCAGCAGCCAAGCTCCGGGGTTTGTTGAAAAACTGTTTTTT.

This rearrangement joins TRBV5-4 to TRBJ2-1; no reliable D call. This CDR3 has 15 amino acids. The V end was cut by 0 bases, the J end by 7 bases, with 14 bases between. CDR1 is SGHNT, CDR2 YYREEE, per germline (reference sequence). CDR3 region: CASSLDSARWNEQFF. CDR3 DNA: TGTGCCAGCAGCTTGGACTCCGCTAGGTGGAATGAGCAGTTCTTC.

The chain uses TRBV11-2 and TRBJ2-3, with TRBD2 matching over 8 bases. The germline gives CDR1 SGHAT, CDR2 FQNNGV. Unmatched junction bases numbered 17, after V lost 2 bases and J lost 10 bases. The CDR3 sequence is 17 residues long. The CDR3 DNA reads as TGTGCCAGCAGCTTACGGGAGCGGCCGGGGGGGATTTTCCCGCAGTATTTT. It is translated as CASSLRERPGGIFPQYF.

This clone has more than one count but fewer than ten. The chain employs TRBV28 and TRBJ1-3; possible D gene TRBD1, 6 bases. This CDR3 is built from 17 residues. The V and J ends lost 2 bases and 0 bases respectively, with 14 bases between them. Germline V CDR1 and CDR2: MDHEN, SYDVKM. The CDR3 protein is CASSLPGHFSSGNTIYF. The DNA for the CDR3 is TGTGCCAGCAGTTTACCGGGACACTTTAGCTCTGGAAACACCATATATTTT.

J is TRBJ1-6 and V is TRBV19; a weak D match, TRBD1 (5 bases). Germline loops: CDR1 LNHDA, CDR2 SQIVND (reference sequence). Trimming left V 10 bases short and J 8 bases short, with 15 bases between. The CDR3 totals 13 residues. The CDR3 bases are TGTGCCACCAAGAGGGGTGCGGATTCACCCCTCCACTTT. This gives the protein CATKRGADSPLHF.

The chain uses TRBV5-1 and TRBJ2-7, with D uncertain. This CDR3 comprises 13 residues. V lost 4 bases to trimming and J lost 4 bases, with 12 bases between them. Germline CDR1 SGHRS, CDR2 YFSETQ. In DNA form, the CDR3 reads TGCGCCAGCAGCGCTTACACAGCTTACGAGCAGTACTTC. Its protein product is CASSAYTAYEQYF.

This clone has just a few counts. Written as DNA, the CDR3 is TGTGCCAGCACCTGGGCAGGGGGCTATGGCTACACCTTC. It specifies CASTWAGGYGYTF. The chain employs TRBV6-5 and TRBJ1-2; 7 bases map to TRBD1. V was pared by 7 bases and J by 4 bases, with 6 bases of the junction left unmatched. This CDR3 region has 13 residues. The germline CDR1 and CDR2 sequences are MNHEY and SVGAGI.

In its sample, this clone was seen many times. The CDR3 DNA reads TGCAGCGTTGAAGTCACCCTTGGTACTGAAGCTTTCTTT. Its translation: CSVEVTLGTEAFF. The chain joins TRBV29-1 to TRBJ1-1; D gene uncertain. The CDR3 length is 13 residues. V was trimmed by 1 base and J by 5 bases, leaving 11 bases between them. The V gene's germline CDR1 is SQVTM and CDR2 ANQGSEA.

The CDR3, as DNA: TGTGCCAGTCAAAACACCGGCACCTACACTGAAGCTTTCTTT. It specifies CASQNTGTYTEAFF. This chain links TRBV19 with TRBJ1-1; D remains unclear. Trimming shortened V by 8 bases and J by 3 bases, and 16 bases separated the two germline ends. The CDR3 has 14 amino acids. CDR1 is LNHDA, CDR2 SQIVND, per germline (reference sequence).

The chain recombines TRBV5-1 with TRBJ2-3; D is possibly TRBD1 (5 bases). The CDR3 is 14 amino acids. Per the germline V gene, CDR1 is SGHRS and CDR2 is YFSETQ. The ends were cut back, 0 bases at V and 4 bases at J, with 9 bases in the middle. The CDR3 coding sequence is TGCGCCAGCAGCTTGGTGGGGCCTTCAGATACGCAGTATTTT. Translating gives CASSLVGPSDTQYF.

This clone has only a few counts. The V call is TRBV7-8, the J call TRBJ1-6; tentatively, D is TRBD1 (6 bases). Germline CDR1 and CDR2: SGHVS and FQNEAQ. This CDR3 contains 16 residues. V lost 6 bases to trimming and J lost 4 bases, with 16 bases between them. This CDR3 reads CASSRAGGQYNSPLHF. The CDR3 coding sequence is TGTGCCAGCAGTAGAGCCGGAGGACAGTATAATTCACCCCTCCACTTT.

This rearrangement joins TRBV10-3 to TRBJ2-7; 10 positions agree with TRBD1. The CDR3 runs 14 residues. Trimming removed 4 bases from V and 7 bases from J; junction bases left unmatched: 7. The germline gives CDR1 ENHRY, CDR2 SYGVKD. The CDR3, as DNA: TGTGCCATCAGTGGTGGGACAGGGGCACAAGAGCAGTACTTC. Translated: CAISGGTGAQEQYF.

This clone was seen only a few times. The chain combines TRBV11-2 with TRBJ2-7; D not certain. CDR1 is SGHAT and CDR2 is FQNNGV in the germline V gene. This CDR3 has 14 amino acids. The V and J ends lost 3 bases and 3 bases respectively, with 12 bases between them. CDR3 loop: CASSFARSLYEQYF. CDR3 in DNA: TGTGCCAGCAGCTTCGCCCGCTCCCTCTACGAGCAGTACTTC.

This sequence joins TRBV7-6 and TRBJ2-2; D unclear. The CDR3 has 14 residues. V lost 2 bases to trimming and J lost 5 bases, with 9 bases between them. Germline CDR1 reads SGHVS; CDR2 reads FNYEAQ. The CDR3 DNA reads as TGTGCCAGCAGCTTACTTTCCGGGACCGGGGAGCTGTTTTTT. Its translation: CASSLLSGTGELFF. Filled out from reference TRBV7-6 and TRBJ2-2, the complete variable domain reads GAGVSQSPRYKVTKRGQDVALRCDPISGHVSLYWYRQALGQGPEFLTYFNYEAQQDKSGLPNDRFSAERPEGSISTLTIQRTEQRDSAMYRCASSLLSGTGELFFGEGSRLTVL.

The chain joins TRBV27 to TRBJ1-6; no clear D gene. The V end lost 2 bases, the J end lost 9 bases, and 8 bases lay between the germline ends. The germline V gene encodes CDR1 MNHEY and CDR2 SMNVEV (reference sequence). The CDR3 has 13 residues. For the CDR3, the DNA is TGTGCCAGCAGTTTAGCGGGCTCTTCACCCCTCCACTTT. Translating gives CASSLAGSSPLHF.

This clone has only a few counts. The genes are TRBV10-3 and TRBJ1-2; the D gene is possibly TRBD1 (5 bases). V dropped 4 bases and J dropped 4 bases, with 10 bases sitting between them. Per germline, CDR1 ENHRY and CDR2 SYGVKD. The CDR3 length is 13 residues. As DNA, the CDR3 is TGTGCCATCAGTGCGGGGGGGAGCTATGGCTACACCTTC. Protein sequence: CAISAGGSYGYTF.

This sequence joins TRBV28 and TRBJ1-1, with 10 positions matching TRBD1. This CDR3 region has 16 residues. Germline V CDR1 and CDR2: MDHEN, SYDVKM. Trimming removed 5 bases from V and 0 bases from J; junction bases left unmatched: 6. The CDR3 loop reads CASSPTGGAMNTEAFF. CDR3 nucleotides: TGTGCCAGCAGTCCGACAGGGGGCGCCATGAACACTGAAGCTTTCTTT.

The genes are TRBV5-1 and TRBJ2-3, with D perhaps assigned TRBD1 or TRBD2 (6 bases each). CDR1 is SGHRS and CDR2 is YFSETQ in the germline V gene. Deletions cut 0 bases from V and 5 bases from J, with 13 bases between. The CDR3 totals 15 residues. The CDR3 nucleotides read TGCGCCAGCAGCTTGGATGGGGGGCCGGTAGATACGCAGTATTTT. The encoded protein is CASSLDGGPVDTQYF.

In this sample, this clone is medium-sized. The J gene is TRBJ2-7, the V gene TRBV12-5, with 11 bases identical to TRBD1. The V gene end was trimmed by 5 bases and the J gene end by 5 bases; junction bases not matched to a gene: 5. There are 14 residues in the CDR3. CDR1 LGHNT and CDR2 FRNRAP come from the germline V gene. The CDR3 nucleotides read TGTGCTAGTGGTAAAGGACAGGGGGCGCACGAGCAGTACTTC. Protein product: CASGKGQGAHEQYF.

This clone has more than one count but fewer than ten. At the DNA level, this CDR3 is encoded by other sequences in the same sample as well. This rearrangement joins TRBV5-1 to TRBJ2-3; TRBD2 matches at 9 bases. From germline, CDR1 is SGHRS and CDR2 YFSETQ. Losses at the gene ends were 4 bases for V and 6 bases for J; bases not matched to a gene: 3. There are 13 residues in the CDR3. In DNA form, the CDR3 reads TGCGCCAGCAGCCGGCGGGGGGGTGATACGCAGTATTTT. Its translation: CASSRRGGDTQYF. Full variable domain (outside the CDR3, taken from reference TRBV5-1 and TRBJ2-3): KAGVTQTPRYLIKTRGQQVTLSCSPISGHRSVSWYQQTPGQGLQFLFEYFSETQRNKGNFPGRFSGRQFSNSRSEMNVSTLELGDSALYLCASSRRGGDTQYFGPGTRLTVL.

The V call is TRBV4-1, the J call TRBJ1-2, with D possibly matching TRBD1 (6 bases). Germline CDR1 MGHRA, CDR2 YSYEKL. Trimming pared 4 bases from V and 8 bases from J, leaving 14 bases between. The CDR3 covers 13 residues. The CDR3 is CASSPQGLGGYTF. Written as DNA, the CDR3 is TGCGCCAGCAGCCCACAGGGTCTGGGAGGCTACACCTTC.

V is TRBV4-1 and J is TRBJ2-3; 8 positions match TRBD2. The CDR3 has 15 amino acids. J was trimmed by 9 bases and V by 1 base; bases with no gene match: 9. CDR1 is MGHRA, CDR2 YSYEKL, per germline. The CDR3 loop is CASSQVQRGQETQYF. For the CDR3, the DNA is TGCGCCAGCAGCCAAGTTCAGCGGGGGCAAGAAACGCAGTATTTT.

The rearrangement joins TRBV11-2 to TRBJ2-5; 8 positions agree with TRBD2. Trimming removed 4 bases from V and 5 bases from J; junction bases left unmatched: 6. CDR1 is SGHAT, CDR2 FQNNGV, per germline. The CDR3 is 14 amino acids. The CDR3 loop is CASSSTGGRETQYF. The CDR3 DNA reads TGTGCCAGCAGCTCAACGGGGGGGCGGGAGACCCAGTACTTC.